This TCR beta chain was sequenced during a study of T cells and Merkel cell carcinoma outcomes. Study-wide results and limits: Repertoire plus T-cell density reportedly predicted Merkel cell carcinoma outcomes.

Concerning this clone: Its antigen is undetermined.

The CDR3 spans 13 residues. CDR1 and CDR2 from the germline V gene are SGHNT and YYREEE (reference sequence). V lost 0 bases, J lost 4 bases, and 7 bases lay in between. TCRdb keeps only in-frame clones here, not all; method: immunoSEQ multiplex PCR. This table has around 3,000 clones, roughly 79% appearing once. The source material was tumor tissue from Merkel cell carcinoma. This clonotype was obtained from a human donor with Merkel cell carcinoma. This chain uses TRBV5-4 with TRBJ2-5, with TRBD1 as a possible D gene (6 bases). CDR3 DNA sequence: TGTGCCAGCAGCTTGGCACAGGGAGAGACCCAGTACTTC. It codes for CASSLAQGETQYF. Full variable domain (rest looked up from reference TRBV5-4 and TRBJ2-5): ETGVTQSPTHLIKTRGQQVTLRCSSQSGHNTVSWYQQALGQGPQFIFQYYREEENGRGNFPPRFSGLQFPNYSSELNVNALELDDSALYLCASSLAQGETQYFGPGTRLLVL.